This TCR beta chain was captured by sequencing in a study of blood T cell repertoires in COVID-19. The assay was immunoSEQ multiplex PCR, and TCRdb's table has in-frame clones only and misses some. The sample contains some 230,000 clones, 80% to 90% of which appear only once. Germline loops: CDR1 SEHNR, CDR2 FQNEAQ (reference sequence). The CDR3 covers 14 residues. Trimming at V came to 6 bases and at J to 8 bases, leaving 8 bases not matched to a gene. Input material: PBMCs or T cells enriched from blood (not recorded which). The gene calls are TRBV7-9 and TRBJ2-1; 9 bases are shared with TRBD1. This TCR came from a woman between 18 and 30 years old in a cohort exposed to, infected with or recovered from COVID-19 (not recorded which). CDR3: CASRGTGNNDEQFF. The CDR3 DNA is TGTGCCAGCAGGGGGACAGGGAACAACGATGAGCAGTTCTTC.